Below are 30 T cell receptor beta chains sequenced from a single sample in a study of cytomegalovirus exposure and HLA in healthy donors. 60 Vbeta and 13 Jbeta primers were used in PCR. Repertoires were generated with immunoSEQ multiplex PCR, while TCRdb's copy carries only in-frame clones and drops some. The table records 130,000 or so clones, over 75% of them present only once. The specimen was PBMCs. The receptors here all came from a man aged 25-40 years in good health and CMV-seronegative.

The rearrangement uses TRBV4-1 and TRBJ2-6; D not certain. The CDR3 spans 17 residues. The V gene lost 0 bases and the J gene lost 0 bases, with 9 bases spanning the gap. Looked up from germline, CDR1 is MGHRA and CDR2 is YSYEKL. CDR3 nucleotide sequence: TGCGCCAGCAGCCAAGATCATCTATCCTCTGGGGCCAACGTCCTGACTTTC. Translation gives CASSQDHLSSGANVLTF.

The V call is TRBV7-2, the J call TRBJ1-1; 12 nucleotides align to TRBD1. The CDR3 has 15 residues. The V gene's germline CDR1 is SGHTA and CDR2 FQGNSA. V was clipped by 4 bases and J by 6 bases; unmatched bases: 6. This CDR3 is CASSSGTGGAAEAFF. DNA for the CDR3: TGTGCCAGCAGCTCCGGGACAGGGGGCGCCGCTGAAGCTTTCTTT.

The chain employs TRBV4-2 and TRBJ2-5, with 12 bases fitting TRBD2. Germline V gene lookup returns CDR1 LGHNA and CDR2 YNFKEQ. The CDR3 consists of 17 residues. V shed 4 bases, J shed 5 bases, and the junction held 11 bases outside the gene matches. The chain's CDR3 is CASSPTASGRAWETQYF. CDR3 coding DNA: TGTGCCAGCAGCCCGACCGCTAGCGGGAGGGCCTGGGAGACCCAGTACTTC.

The chain links TRBV6-5 to TRBJ1-2; D is unresolved. Trimming pared 4 bases from V and 6 bases from J, leaving 9 bases between. The CDR3 has 12 residues. Germline CDR1 MNHEY, CDR2 SVGAGI. The CDR3 DNA reads as TGTGCCAGCAGTTCAACGGGGAATGGCTACACCTTC. Translated, it gives CASSSTGNGYTF.

CDR3 sequence: CASGIREGPNEQFF. In DNA form, the CDR3 reads TGTGCCAGCGGGATACGGGAGGGCCCCAATGAGCAGTTCTTC. This chain joins TRBV6-1 and TRBJ2-1; 8 bases fit TRBD2. The CDR3 length is 14 residues. Germline CDR1 reads MNHNS; CDR2 reads SASEGT. The V segment lost 8 bases and the J segment 6 bases; nucleotides outside the gene matches: 9.

The chain carries TRBV4-3 and TRBJ2-1, with 7 bases lining up with TRBD2. Trimming at V came to 1 base and at J to 4 bases, leaving 13 bases not matched to a gene. CDR3 size: 18 residues. The germline V gene encodes CDR1 LGHNA and CDR2 YSLEER. Written as DNA, the CDR3 is TGCGCCAGCAGCCAAGGTCATCCGGGACTACGAACTTACAATGAGCAGTTCTTC. Translated: CASSQGHPGLRTYNEQFF.

There are a few counts of this clone. The rearrangement uses TRBV27 and TRBJ2-1; no definite D call. The CDR3 length is 18 residues. V lost 2 bases, J lost 7 bases, and 24 bases lay in between. From germline, CDR1 is MNHEY and CDR2 SMNVEV (reference sequence). Here the CDR3 DNA reads TGTGCCAGCAGTTTAAGGCCCCCCTATTCACCCGACAATAATGAGCAGTTCTTC. Protein product: CASSLRPPYSPDNNEQFF.

There are a few counts of this clone. The chain is built from TRBV5-1 and TRBJ2-7; 10 bases are a match to TRBD1. V was pared by 2 bases and J by 3 bases, with 2 bases of the junction left unmatched. This CDR3 spans 14 amino acids. CDR1 and CDR2 from the germline V gene are SGHRS and YFSETQ. Here the CDR3 reads CASSFGTGVYEQYF. CDR3 nucleotide sequence: TGCGCCAGCAGCTTCGGGACAGGGGTCTACGAGCAGTACTTC.

The rearrangement links TRBV6-5 to TRBJ2-7; TRBD2 aligns across 7 bases. J lost 3 bases, V lost 0 bases, and 5 bases had no gene match. The CDR3 extends over 15 amino acids. Germline-derived CDR1 and CDR2 are MNHEY and SVGAGI. The CDR3 reads CASSYSAGFSYEQYF. As DNA, the CDR3 is TGTGCCAGCAGTTACTCAGCGGGGTTCAGCTACGAGCAGTACTTC.

The chain carries TRBV10-3 and TRBJ2-2; TRBD2 aligns across 14 bases. Trimming cost V 4 bases and J 5 bases; bases outside gene matches: 6. The CDR3 is 17 amino acids. Germline loops: CDR1 ENHRY, CDR2 SYGVKD. In DNA, the CDR3 is TGTGCCATCAGTGGACTAGCGGGAGGGCCTAGGACCGGGGAGCTGTTTTTT. This codes for CAISGLAGGPRTGELFF.

The chain's CDR3 is CASSLGPSGVTQETQYF. The CDR3 DNA reads as TGCGCCAGCAGCTTGGGTCCTAGCGGGGTTACTCAAGAGACCCAGTACTTC. V usage is TRBV5-1 and J usage is TRBJ2-5; 9 bases map to TRBD2. This CDR3 contains 17 residues. CDR1 is SGHRS, CDR2 YFSETQ, per germline. V dropped 0 bases and J dropped 2; count of bases not matched to a gene: 8.

The rearrangement joins TRBV2 to TRBJ1-6; 7 nucleotides match TRBD1. V dropped 9 bases and J dropped 9; count of bases not matched to a gene: 5. Germline V gene lookup returns CDR1 SNHLY and CDR2 FYNNEI. The length of the CDR3 is 12 residues. This chain's CDR3 is CASTGDSSPLHF. In DNA, the CDR3 is TGTGCCAGTACAGGGGATAGTTCACCCCTCCACTTT.

V and J are TRBV5-1 and TRBJ1-3; possibly TRBD1 for D (6 bases). Trimming shortened V by 4 bases and J by 0 bases, and 17 bases separated the two germline ends. CDR1 is SGHRS and CDR2 is YFSETQ in the germline V gene. The CDR3 runs 17 residues. This CDR3 is CASSLNRDTSSGNTIYF. The CDR3 DNA reads TGCGCCAGCAGCCTAAATCGGGACACGAGCTCTGGAAACACCATATATTTT. The full variable domain, its missing parts supplied by reference TRBV5-1 and TRBJ1-3, is KAGVTQTPRYLIKTRGQQVTLSCSPISGHRSVSWYQQTPGQGLQFLFEYFSETQRNKGNFPGRFSGRQFSNSRSEMNVSTLELGDSALYLCASSLNRDTSSGNTIYFGEGSWLTVV.

This clone was seen a few times. V and J are TRBV28 and TRBJ2-7; the D gene is possibly TRBD1 (5 bases). V lost 3 bases and J lost 0, with 9 bases in between. The CDR3 runs to 14 residues. CDR1 MDHEN and CDR2 SYDVKM come from the germline V gene. The CDR3 coding sequence is TGTGCCAGCAGTTTCCAGGGATACTCCTACGAGCAGTACTTC. Protein product: CASSFQGYSYEQYF.

The rearrangement uses TRBV7-9 and TRBJ1-2; 9 positions agree with TRBD1. In germline, CDR1 is SEHNR, CDR2 FQNEAQ (reference sequence). The CDR3 is made up of 13 amino acids. Germline trimming cut 7 bases from V and 6 bases from J; bases unmatched to any gene: 6. The CDR3 DNA reads as TGTGCCAGCATCAAAACAGGGGGCCATGGCTACACCTTC. Translating gives CASIKTGGHGYTF.

The chain uses TRBV6-1 and TRBJ2-7, with TRBD2 matching over 9 bases. Trimming removed 6 bases from V and 3 bases from J; junction bases left unmatched: 6. Germline loops: CDR1 MNHNS, CDR2 SASEGT. CDR3 length: 14 residues. The CDR3 DNA is TGTGCCAGCAGGAGACTAGCGGAAGGCTACGAGCAGTACTTC. It encodes CASRRLAEGYEQYF.

The chain links TRBV19 to TRBJ1-5; unclear D gene. The CDR3 loop spans 11 amino acids. CDR1 is LNHDA, CDR2 SQIVND, per germline (reference sequence). Trimming took 5 bases from V and 7 from J, leaving 6 bases between them. The CDR3 DNA sequence: TGTGCCAGTAGTGCAGGACAGCCCCAGCATTTT. This sequence encodes CASSAGQPQHF.

The chain employs TRBV18 and TRBJ1-4, with TRBD1 matching 8 bases. CDR1 is KGHSH and CDR2 is LQKENI in the germline V gene. This CDR3 spans 15 amino acids. V trimming: 5 bases; J trimming: 8 bases; junction bases outside the gene matches: 10. The CDR3 DNA sequence: TGTGCCAGCTCATATACCAGGGGGCAGGAAGAAAAACTGTTTTTT. Translated, it gives CASSYTRGQEEKLFF.

The sample holds a few counts of this clone. The chain carries TRBV9 and TRBJ2-7, with TRBD2 as a possible D gene (7 bases). Germline-derived CDR1 and CDR2 are SGDLS and YYNGEE. This CDR3 spans 16 amino acids. The V end was cut by 4 bases, the J end by 2 bases, with 19 bases between. This CDR3 reads CASSPLIRGATYEQYF. In DNA form, the CDR3 reads TGTGCCAGCAGCCCTTTGATCCGGGGGGCCACCTACGAGCAGTACTTC.

The chain employs TRBV20-1 and TRBJ2-1; D gene unclear. The CDR3 has 10 amino acids. V was shortened by 6 bases and J by 9 bases, with 9 bases between the two germline ends. CDR1 and CDR2 from the germline V gene are DFQATT and SNEGSKA (reference sequence). CDR3 in amino acids: CSAINGEQFF. The CDR3 DNA is TGCAGTGCCATTAACGGTGAGCAGTTCTTC.

The V call is TRBV28, the J call TRBJ1-5; D call uncertain. There are 14 residues in the CDR3. Germline V gene sequence: CDR1 MDHEN, CDR2 SYDVKM. Trimming left V 5 bases short and J 1 base short, with 9 bases between. CDR3 bases: TGTGCCAGCAGTCCAAACCTAAGCAATCAGCCCCAGCATTTT. Amino acids: CASSPNLSNQPQHF.

DNA for the CDR3: TGTGCCAGCAGTGGACTTTTGAGGTATGGCTACACCTTC. Translating gives CASSGLLRYGYTF. This chain joins TRBV28 and TRBJ1-2; D remains ambiguous. This CDR3 comprises 13 residues. V lost 5 bases and J lost 5, with 12 bases in between. CDR1 and CDR2 from the germline V gene are MDHEN and SYDVKM.

V gene TRBV5-5 combines with J gene TRBJ1-5; D is ambiguous. V lost 0 bases and J lost 5, with 9 bases in between. The CDR3 contains 14 residues. From germline, CDR1 is SGHKS and CDR2 YYEKEE (reference sequence). For the CDR3, the DNA is TGTGCCAGCAGCTTGGGGCCATCCTATCAGCCCCAGCATTTT. This encodes CASSLGPSYQPQHF.

V is TRBV10-3 and J is TRBJ2-5, with D possibly TRBD1 on 6 matching bases. The end of the DNA fits TRBJ2-7 better, so the J call may be wrong. The CDR3 consists of 13 residues. CDR1 is ENHRY, CDR2 SYGVKD, per germline. In DNA form, the CDR3 reads TGTGCCATCAGTTTGGGCTACAGGGCCGAGCAGTACTTC. This codes for CAISLGYRAEQYF.

The rearrangement uses TRBV7-6 and TRBJ1-1; no definite D call. The V gene's germline CDR1 is SGHVS and CDR2 FNYEAQ. This CDR3 contains 15 residues. With 1 base removed from V and 0 bases from J, the gap between germline ends came to 9 bases. The DNA of the CDR3 is TGTGCCAGCAGCTTAGTCCCCGGGATGAACACTGAAGCTTTCTTT. Encoded protein: CASSLVPGMNTEAFF.

This chain joins TRBV6-5 and TRBJ2-7; TRBD1 matches 7 bases. V dropped 5 bases and J dropped 5; count of bases not matched to a gene: 9. The CDR3 has 14 residues. Germline V CDR1 and CDR2: MNHEY, SVGAGI. This chain's CDR3 is CASSTGQAGNEQYF. CDR3 sequence (DNA): TGTGCCAGCAGTACCGGACAGGCGGGCAACGAGCAGTACTTC.

The sample holds one count of this clone. The chain is built from TRBV5-1 and TRBJ1-4; no clear D. The V gene lost 0 bases and the J gene lost 8 bases, with 11 bases spanning the gap. CDR1 is SGHRS, CDR2 YFSETQ, per germline. The CDR3 loop spans 14 amino acids. In DNA form, the CDR3 reads TGCGCCAGCAGCTTGGGCACGCGGGGAGAAAAACTGTTTTTT. It encodes CASSLGTRGEKLFF.

The J gene is TRBJ1-6, the V gene TRBV2; 9 bases line up with TRBD1. The germline V gene has CDR1 SNHLY and CDR2 FYNNEI. The junction had 12 bases not matched to a gene; V was cut back by 4 bases and J by 2 bases. The CDR3 runs 19 residues. In nucleotides, the CDR3 is TGTGCCAGCAGTGGAACAGGGGGCCTCACTTTCGCCTATAATTCACCCCTCCACTTT. Its translation is CASSGTGGLTFAYNSPLHF.

This rearrangement joins TRBV6-6 to TRBJ2-7, with 8 bases that match TRBD2. The CDR3 length is 15 residues. The germline V gene encodes CDR1 MNHNY and CDR2 SVGAGI (reference sequence). V gave up 0 bases and J gave up 6 bases; unmatched junction bases: 7. The CDR3: CASSYSTAGVTEQYF. The CDR3 nucleotides are TGTGCCAGCAGTTACTCGACAGCGGGAGTTACCGAGCAGTACTTC.

V usage is TRBV4-2 and J usage is TRBJ1-3; D is unclear. Germline V gene data show CDR1 as LGHNA and CDR2 as YNFKEQ. Trimming took off 1 base at V and 4 bases at J, with 11 bases between the two ends. This CDR3 comprises 15 residues. The CDR3 nucleotides are TGTGCCAGCAGCCAAGCCGGAGGCCGGGGAAACACCATATATTTT. This gives the protein CASSQAGGRGNTIYF.